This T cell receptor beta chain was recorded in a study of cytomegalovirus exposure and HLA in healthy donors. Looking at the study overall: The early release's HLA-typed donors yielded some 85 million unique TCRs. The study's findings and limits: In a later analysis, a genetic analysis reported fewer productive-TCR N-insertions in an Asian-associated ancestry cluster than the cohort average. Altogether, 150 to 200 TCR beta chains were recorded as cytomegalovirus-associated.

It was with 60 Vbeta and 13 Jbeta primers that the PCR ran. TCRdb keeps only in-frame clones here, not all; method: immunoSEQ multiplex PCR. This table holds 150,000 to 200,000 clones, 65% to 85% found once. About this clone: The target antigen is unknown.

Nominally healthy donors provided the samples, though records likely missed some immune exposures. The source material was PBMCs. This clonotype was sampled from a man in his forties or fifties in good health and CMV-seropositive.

CDR3 residues: CASSHLRDREGTNEKLFF. The CDR3 coding sequence is TGTGCCAGCAGCCATCTCCGGGACAGGGAGGGGACTAATGAAAAACTGTTTTTT. This chain joins TRBV7-3 and TRBJ1-4, with 9 bases identical to TRBD1. Germline CDR1 and CDR2: SGHTA and FQGTGA. The CDR3 runs to 18 residues. V lost 5 bases to trimming and J lost 2 bases; unmatched junction nucleotides: 12.